This TCR beta chain originates from a study of T cell repertoires in cytomegalovirus infection. Germline CDR1 SQVTM, CDR2 ANQGSEA. Trimming took off 3 bases at V and 7 bases at J, with 15 bases between the two ends. The CDR3 length is 13 residues. MiXCR, run by TCRdb on the reads, gives a single entry per CDR3 protein. This table has around 230,000 distinct CDR3 sequences, 6.5% appearing once. Comment on this clonotype: Its antigen is unidentified.

General study results and limits: CMV-specific TCR beta clonotypes restricted by HLA-C dominated the ex vivo response. The cumulative frequency of public TCR beta families distinguished individuals who carried CMV together with the relevant HLA.

The clonotype was recovered from a human donor in good health (CMV status not recorded). Some clones in this sample may be carry-over from other donors' samples. This sequence joins TRBV29-1 and TRBJ1-1, with D hard to call. The sample consisted of PBMCs. CDR3 sequence: CSVDLRTRSEAFF. For the CDR3, the DNA is TGCAGCGTTGATCTTCGAACACGCAGTGAAGCTTTCTTT. Together with reference TRBV29-1 and TRBJ1-1, the CDR3 gives the full variable domain: SAVISQKPSRDICQRGTSLTIQCQVDSQVTMMFWYRQQPGQSLTLIATANQGSEATYESGFVIDKFPISRPNLTFSTLTVSNMSPEDSSIYLCSVDLRTRSEAFFGQGTRLTVV.